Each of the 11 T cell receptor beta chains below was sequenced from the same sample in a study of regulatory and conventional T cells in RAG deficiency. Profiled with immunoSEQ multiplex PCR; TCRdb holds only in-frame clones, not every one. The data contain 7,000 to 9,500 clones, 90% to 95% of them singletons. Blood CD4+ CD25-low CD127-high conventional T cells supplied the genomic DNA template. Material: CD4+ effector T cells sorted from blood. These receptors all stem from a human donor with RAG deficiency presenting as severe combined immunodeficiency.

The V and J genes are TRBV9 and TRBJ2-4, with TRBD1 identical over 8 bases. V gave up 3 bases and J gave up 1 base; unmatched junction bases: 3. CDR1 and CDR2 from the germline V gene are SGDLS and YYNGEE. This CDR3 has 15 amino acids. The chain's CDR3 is CASSAGGWAKNIQYF. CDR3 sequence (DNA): TGTGCCAGCAGCGCAGGGGGCTGGGCCAAAAACATTCAGTACTTC.

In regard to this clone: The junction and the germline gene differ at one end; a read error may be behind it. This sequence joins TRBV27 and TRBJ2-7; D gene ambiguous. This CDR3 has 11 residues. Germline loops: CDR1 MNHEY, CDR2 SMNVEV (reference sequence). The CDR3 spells CASSDYYERYF. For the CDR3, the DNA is TGTGCCAGCAGCGATTACTACGAGCGGTACTTC.

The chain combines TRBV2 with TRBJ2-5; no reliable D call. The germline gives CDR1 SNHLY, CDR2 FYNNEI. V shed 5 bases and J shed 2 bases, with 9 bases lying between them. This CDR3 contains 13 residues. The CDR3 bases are TGTGCCAGCAGTTCAGACGGACAAGAGACCCAGTACTTC. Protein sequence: CASSSDGQETQYF. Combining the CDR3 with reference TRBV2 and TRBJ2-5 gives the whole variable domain EPEVTQTPSHQVTQMGQEVILRCVPISNHLYFYWYRQILGQKVEFLVSFYNNEISEKSEIFDDQFSVERPDGSNFTLKIRSTKLEDSAMYFCASSSDGQETQYFGPGTRLLVL.

CDR3 coding DNA: TGTGCCAGCAGCGTACAGGGCACAGATACGCAGTATTTT. As protein: CASSVQGTDTQYF. This rearrangement joins TRBV9 to TRBJ2-3; D call uncertain. The CDR3 sequence is 13 residues long. The V gene lost 1 base and the J gene lost 1 base, with 4 bases spanning the gap. CDR1 and CDR2 (germline): SGDLS, YYNGEE.

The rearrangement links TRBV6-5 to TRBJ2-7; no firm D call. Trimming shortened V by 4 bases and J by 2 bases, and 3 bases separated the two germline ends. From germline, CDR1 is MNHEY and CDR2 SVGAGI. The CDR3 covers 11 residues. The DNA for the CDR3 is TGTGCCAGCAGTTCCGCCTACGAGCAGTACTTC. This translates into CASSSAYEQYF.

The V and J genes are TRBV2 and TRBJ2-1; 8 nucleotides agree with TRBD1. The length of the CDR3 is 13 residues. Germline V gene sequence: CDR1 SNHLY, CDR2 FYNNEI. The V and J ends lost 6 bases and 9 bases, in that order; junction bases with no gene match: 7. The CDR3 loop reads CASSRQGIGEQFF. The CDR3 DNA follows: TGTGCCAGCAGCCGACAGGGGATAGGTGAGCAGTTCTTC.

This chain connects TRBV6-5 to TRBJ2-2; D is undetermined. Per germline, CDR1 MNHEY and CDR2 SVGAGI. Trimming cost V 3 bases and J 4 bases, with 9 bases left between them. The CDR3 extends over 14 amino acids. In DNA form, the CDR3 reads TGTGCCAGCAGTTATGCAGAGTCCACCGGGGAGCTGTTTTTT. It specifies CASSYAESTGELFF.

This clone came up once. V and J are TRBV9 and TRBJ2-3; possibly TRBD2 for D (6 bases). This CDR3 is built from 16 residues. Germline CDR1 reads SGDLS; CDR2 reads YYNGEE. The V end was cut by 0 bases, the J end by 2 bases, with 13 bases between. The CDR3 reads CASSVVEGLITDTQYF. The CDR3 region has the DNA TGTGCCAGCAGCGTAGTAGAGGGACTGATCACAGATACGCAGTATTTT.

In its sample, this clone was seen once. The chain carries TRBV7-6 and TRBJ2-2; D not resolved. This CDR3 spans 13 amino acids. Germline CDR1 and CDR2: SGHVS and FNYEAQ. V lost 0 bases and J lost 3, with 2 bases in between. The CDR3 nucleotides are TGTGCCAGCAGCTTAGCGCACACCGGGGAGCTGTTTTTT. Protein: CASSLAHTGELFF.

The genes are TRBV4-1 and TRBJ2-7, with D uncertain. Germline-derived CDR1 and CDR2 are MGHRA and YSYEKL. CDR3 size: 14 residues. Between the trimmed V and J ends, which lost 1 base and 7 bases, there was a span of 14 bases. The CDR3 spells CASSQARTLTEQYF. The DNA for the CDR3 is TGCGCCAGCAGCCAAGCCAGGACCCTTACAGAGCAGTACTTC.

CDR3 nucleotide sequence: TGTGCCAGCAGCGTAGTGGGGGCCATCGGCGAGACCCAGTACTTC. Translating gives CASSVVGAIGETQYF. The chain recombines TRBV9 with TRBJ2-5; a possible D gene is TRBD1 (6 bases). This CDR3 region has 15 residues. The germline V gene encodes CDR1 SGDLS and CDR2 YYNGEE. Between the trimmed V and J ends, which lost 0 bases and 5 bases, there was a span of 14 bases.